The 27 T cell receptor beta chains given below trace back to one sample, sequenced in a study of TIL therapy for anti-PD-1-resistant metastatic lung cancer. Time point noted: pre-treatment sample, taken before nivolumab and TIL therapy. Most excised metastases sampled were pleural nodules or supraclavicular lymph nodes. The libraries were made with immunoSEQ v3. This table comes from immunoSEQ multiplex PCR, and its TCRdb copy is limited to in-frame clones, with some not included. Of approximately 92,000 clones in the sample, 55% to 75% were seen once. The sample here was tumor tissue, taken at baseline. These receptors originate from a person between 25 and 80 years old with non-small cell lung cancer.

This clone was counted once. This chain uses TRBV7-8 with TRBJ2-7; unclear D gene. Trimming took 5 bases from V and 5 from J, leaving 7 bases between them. Germline values: CDR1 SGHVS, CDR2 FQNEAQ. The CDR3 is 11 amino acids. CDR3 coding DNA: TGTGCCAGCAGCGTCCGGGACGAGCAGTACTTC. Translating it yields CASSVRDEQYF.

This clone was observed a few times. V gene TRBV19 combines with J gene TRBJ2-1; TRBD1 matches 10 bases. The germline V gene encodes CDR1 LNHDA and CDR2 SQIVND (reference sequence). This CDR3 region has 15 residues. The ends lost 1 base at V and 9 bases at J; junction bases unmatched: 6. CDR3 sequence reads: CASSIVLGQGGEQFF. In DNA form, the CDR3 reads TGTGCCAGTAGTATAGTTCTCGGACAGGGGGGTGAGCAGTTCTTC.

The CDR3: CASSLAGEFRDTQYF. The CDR3 nucleotides read TGTGCCAGCAGCTTGGCGGGGGAGTTCCGCGATACGCAGTATTTT. The V gene is TRBV5-5, the J gene TRBJ2-3; TRBD2 is a possible D gene (6 bases). The CDR3 spans 15 residues. The V gene lost 0 bases and the J gene lost 6 bases, with 14 bases spanning the gap. Germline loops: CDR1 SGHKS, CDR2 YYEKEE (reference sequence).

This clone has a handful of counts. J is TRBJ2-7 and V is TRBV30, with 8 nucleotides matching TRBD2. The junction had 10 bases not matched to a gene; V was cut back by 2 bases and J by 1 base. Looked up from germline, CDR1 is GTSNPN and CDR2 is SVGIG (reference sequence). This CDR3 has 16 residues. The CDR3 reads CAWSRQSGSGSYEQYF. The CDR3 DNA reads as TGTGCCTGGAGTCGGCAGAGCGGGAGTGGGTCCTACGAGCAGTACTTC.

This clone has more than one count but fewer than ten. The chain joins TRBV6-5 to TRBJ2-1; 8 positions match TRBD2. The junction had 4 bases not matched to a gene; V was cut back by 2 bases and J by 4 bases. CDR3 size: 15 residues. Germline CDR1 reads MNHEY; CDR2 reads SVGAGI. For the CDR3, the DNA is TGTGCCAGCAGTTACGTCTCTAGCGGGTACAATGAGCAGTTCTTC. As protein: CASSYVSSGYNEQFF.

This clone was seen a handful of times. The CDR3 nucleotides read TGTGCCAGCTCACCGAACGGACGGAAAGACTATGGCTACACCTTC. It encodes CASSPNGRKDYGYTF. The genes are TRBV18 and TRBJ1-2; D gene unclear. Trimming left V 3 bases short and J 3 bases short, with 14 bases between. CDR1 and CDR2 from the germline V gene are KGHSH and LQKENI. This CDR3 has 15 amino acids. Full variable domain (outside the CDR3, taken from reference TRBV18 and TRBJ1-2): NAGVMQNPRHLVRRRGQEARLRCSPMKGHSHVYWYRQLPEEGLKFMVYLQKENIIDESGMPKERFSAEFPKEGPSILRIQQVVRGDSAAYFCASSPNGRKDYGYTFGSGTRLTVV.

This clone appeared a few times. The genes are TRBV18 and TRBJ1-3; 9 nucleotides line up with TRBD1. The CDR3 is made up of 17 amino acids. CDR1 is KGHSH and CDR2 is LQKENI in the germline V gene. V dropped 3 bases and J dropped 4; count of bases not matched to a gene: 10. CDR3 region: CASSPATGGRTGNTIYF. The DNA of the CDR3 is TGTGCCAGCTCACCCGCGACAGGGGGAAGAACGGGAAACACCATATATTTT. The complete variable domain, with remaining parts taken from reference TRBV18 and TRBJ1-3, reads NAGVMQNPRHLVRRRGQEARLRCSPMKGHSHVYWYRQLPEEGLKFMVYLQKENIIDESGMPKERFSAEFPKEGPSILRIQQVVRGDSAAYFCASSPATGGRTGNTIYFGEGSWLTVV.

This clone was seen a few times. Here the CDR3 reads CASSPGPKDTQYF. The CDR3 nucleotides are TGTGCCAGCAGCCCGGGACCAAAAGATACGCAGTATTTT. The chain recombines TRBV7-2 with TRBJ2-3, with D perhaps given as TRBD1 or TRBD2 (5 bases each). Germline loops: CDR1 SGHTA, CDR2 FQGNSA. This CDR3 contains 13 residues. Trimming took 5 bases from V and 5 from J, leaving 11 bases between them.

This chain uses TRBV9 with TRBJ2-5, with D perhaps TRBD2 (6 bases). Per the germline V gene, CDR1 is SGDLS and CDR2 is YYNGEE. CDR3 size: 16 residues. Trimming pared 0 bases from V and 5 bases from J, leaving 17 bases between. CDR3 sequence: CASSVDHGGTAETQYF. The CDR3, as DNA: TGTGCCAGCAGCGTAGATCACGGCGGGACGGCCGAGACCCAGTACTTC.

The rearrangement joins TRBV6-5 to TRBJ2-2; D gene uncertain. In germline, CDR1 is MNHEY, CDR2 SVGAGI. The CDR3 totals 14 residues. V lost 5 bases to trimming and J lost 0 bases, with 7 bases between them. The CDR3 protein is CASSNHANTGELFF. In DNA, the CDR3 is TGTGCCAGCAGTAACCACGCGAACACCGGGGAGCTGTTTTTT.

V usage is TRBV4-2 and J usage is TRBJ1-2; D possibly corresponds to TRBD1 (6 bases). CDR3 length: 14 residues. Germline V gene sequence: CDR1 LGHNA, CDR2 YNFKEQ. The V and J ends lost 0 bases and 7 bases respectively, with 12 bases between them. In nucleotides, the CDR3 is TGTGCCAGCAGCCAAGATCAAACACAGGGTGGCTACACCTTC. It specifies CASSQDQTQGGYTF.

The chain employs TRBV5-1 and TRBJ2-7; 7 bases are shared with TRBD2. Germline V gene sequence: CDR1 SGHRS, CDR2 YFSETQ. CDR3 length: 16 amino acids. V was pared by 4 bases and J by 3 bases, with 13 bases of the junction left unmatched. The CDR3 protein is CASSGGPGGGDYEQYF. For the CDR3, the DNA is TGCGCCAGCAGCGGGGGTCCGGGAGGTGGGGACTACGAGCAGTACTTC.

This chain links TRBV24-1 with TRBJ2-7, with 7 bases aligning to TRBD1. The CDR3 runs 17 residues. V lost 3 bases and J lost 3; bases outside the gene matches: 13. CDR1 KGHDR and CDR2 SFDVKD come from the germline V gene. As DNA, the CDR3 is TGTGCCACCAGTGATAGTACTCACCAGGGGGTAGGCTACGAGCAGTACTTC. Its protein is CATSDSTHQGVGYEQYF.

The genes are TRBV6-2 or TRBV6-3 and TRBJ2-5; weak D call: TRBD2 (6 bases). V lost 7 bases to trimming and J lost 3 bases, with 15 bases between them. The germline V gene encodes CDR1 MNHEY and CDR2 SVGEGT. The CDR3 contains 14 residues. In DNA, the CDR3 is TGTGCCAGCATCCCCTTGGGGGGTAAAGAGACCCAGTACTTC. Its protein is CASIPLGGKETQYF.

This clone was picked up a small number of times. V and J are TRBV11-2 and TRBJ2-7; 8 nucleotides match TRBD2. V shed 5 bases, J shed 1 base, and the junction held 1 base outside the gene matches. Germline values: CDR1 SGHAT, CDR2 FQNNGV. This CDR3 has 13 amino acids. The CDR3 nucleotides read TGTGCCAGCAGCCGGGGGGGATCCTACGAGCAGTACTTC. Its protein is CASSRGGSYEQYF.

J is TRBJ1-2 and V is TRBV5-6; D is unclear. This CDR3 has 14 amino acids. V lost 0 bases and J 4 bases, leaving 10 bases between the germline ends. CDR1 and CDR2 from the germline V gene are SGHDT and YYEEEE. The CDR3: CASSLVGVSYGYTF. CDR3 bases: TGTGCCAGCAGCTTGGTGGGAGTGTCCTATGGCTACACCTTC.

V gene TRBV29-1 combines with J gene TRBJ2-6, with D possibly matching TRBD1 (5 bases). Trimming left V 5 bases short and J 4 bases short, with 24 bases between. There are 18 residues in the CDR3. Germline CDR1 reads SQVTM; CDR2 reads ANQGSEA. CDR3 in amino acids: CSVLGPSPLGTGANVLTF. CDR3 nucleotides: TGCAGCGTTCTGGGGCCTTCGCCCTTAGGAACGGGGGCCAACGTCCTGACTTTC.

This chain connects TRBV6-5 to TRBJ1-5; tentatively, D is TRBD1 (5 bases). CDR3 length: 15 amino acids. The ends were cut back, 6 bases at V and 1 base at J, with 13 bases in the middle. Germline CDR1 reads MNHEY; CDR2 reads SVGAGI. The CDR3 DNA sequence: TGTGCCAGCAGGGCCGACAGTCGGAGCAATCAGCCCCAGCATTTT. It translates to CASRADSRSNQPQHF.

This chain links TRBV24-1 with TRBJ2-1; the match to TRBD2 covers 8 bases. With V trimmed by 2 bases and J by 8 bases, 7 bases remained unmatched. The CDR3 contains 15 residues. The germline V gene has CDR1 KGHDR and CDR2 SFDVKD. Here the CDR3 reads CATSDWGLDLDEQFF. As DNA, the CDR3 is TGTGCCACCAGTGATTGGGGACTAGACCTCGATGAGCAGTTCTTC.

Of note for this clone: Other DNA sequences of this sample code for an identical CDR3. This chain uses TRBV18 with TRBJ2-7, with 8 bases matching TRBD1. This CDR3 comprises 14 residues. V was clipped by 3 bases and J by 0 bases; unmatched bases: 1. Germline CDR1 is KGHSH and CDR2 is LQKENI. This CDR3 is CASSPGTGSYEQYF. Written as DNA, the CDR3 is TGTGCCAGCTCACCCGGGACAGGCTCCTACGAGCAGTACTTC.

The V and J genes are TRBV27 and TRBJ1-1; D is undetermined. This CDR3 contains 14 residues. The V and J ends lost 3 bases and 1 base respectively, with 9 bases between them. CDR1 and CDR2 (germline): MNHEY, SMNVEV (reference sequence). CDR3 nucleotides: TGTGCCAGCAGTTTTGTCTCGGCGAACACTGAAGCTTTCTTT. Its translation: CASSFVSANTEAFF.

This chain connects TRBV11-2 to TRBJ2-5, with 9 bases aligning to TRBD2. V shed 6 bases, J shed 5 bases, and the junction held 10 bases outside the gene matches. Germline lookup yields CDR1 SGHAT and CDR2 FQNNGV. This CDR3 spans 15 amino acids. CDR3 nucleotide sequence: TGTGCCAGCAGATCGCGGGAGGGGTCTGGGGAGACCCAGTACTTC. The encoded protein is CASRSREGSGETQYF. Supplemented by reference TRBV11-2 and TRBJ2-5, the full variable domain reads EAGVAQSPRYKIIEKRQSVAFWCNPISGHATLYWYQQILGQGPKLLIQFQNNGVVDDSQLPKDRFSAERLKGVDSTLKIQPAKLEDSAVYLCASRSREGSGETQYFGPGTRLLVL.

The chain employs TRBV12-3 or TRBV12-4 and TRBJ2-3; D may be TRBD1 (6 bases). The CDR3 runs to 13 residues. Trimming took off 6 bases at V and 8 bases at J, with 15 bases between the two ends. CDR3 in DNA: TGTGCCAGCAGACCAGGGGATATGGGTACGCAGTATTTT. This encodes CASRPGDMGTQYF.

The gene calls are TRBV6-2 or TRBV6-3 and TRBJ2-5; D gene ambiguous. The CDR3 is 11 residues long. V shed 6 bases and J shed 4 bases, with 6 bases lying between them. Germline V gene sequence: CDR1 MNHEY, CDR2 SVGEGT. CDR3 coding DNA: TGTGCCAGCAGCCGAAGAGAGACCCAGTACTTC. It yields the protein CASSRRETQYF.

This chain's CDR3 is CATSARGERAQYF. The CDR3 bases are TGTGCCACCAGTGCCCGGGGAGAGAGGGCGCAGTATTTT. This rearrangement joins TRBV24-1 to TRBJ2-3; tentative D call: TRBD2 (5 bases). V lost 5 bases and J 10 bases, leaving 15 bases between the germline ends. This CDR3 spans 13 amino acids. CDR1 and CDR2 from the germline V gene are KGHDR and SFDVKD.

The chain employs TRBV30 and TRBJ2-5, with D maybe TRBD1 (5 bases). Germline assignment: CDR1 GTSNPN and CDR2 SVGIG (reference sequence). V was cut by 3 bases and J by 5 bases, with 10 bases left in between. The CDR3 totals 12 residues. The CDR3 sequence: CAWSRYRETQYF. The CDR3, as DNA: TGTGCCTGGAGCAGATACAGGGAGACCCAGTACTTC.

This clone was seen more than once but under ten times. One end of the junction does not line up with germline, which may come from a read error. The chain employs TRBV12-5 and TRBJ2-1, with D uncertain. The CDR3 is 12 residues long. CDR1 LGHNT and CDR2 FRNRAP come from the germline V gene. The CDR3 DNA is TGTGCTAGTGGTCCCTCCGACAATGAGCAGTTCTTC. This encodes CASGPSDNEQFF.